These 6 T cell receptor beta chains originate from one sample sequenced in a study of T cells in Graves' hyperthyroidism and ophthalmopathy. TCR beta CDR3 region amplification was performed from RNA transcripts. HTBI primers drove first-round RT-PCR of the TCR CDR3. TCRdb re-derived calls from the multiplex PCR reads in MiXCR, one entry per CDR3 protein. The sample holds 750,000 to 950,000 distinct CDR3 sequences, over 35% seen once. Specimen: blood. The source of these receptors is a man younger than 30 with Graves' hyperthyroidism.

The chain carries TRBV20-1 and TRBJ2-7, with 9 positions matching TRBD2. The CDR3 consists of 16 residues. CDR1 and CDR2 from the germline V gene are DFQATT and SNEGSKA (reference sequence). V was pared by 0 bases and J by 3 bases, with 9 bases of the junction left unmatched. CDR3 DNA sequence: TGCAGTGCTAGAGAGTTTAGGATAGCGGGAGACTACGAGCAGTACTTC. Translating gives CSAREFRIAGDYEQYF.

This chain uses TRBV2 with TRBJ1-5; D is unresolved. The V gene lost 2 bases and the J gene lost 3 bases, with 8 bases spanning the gap. The CDR3 spans 14 residues. The germline gives CDR1 SNHLY, CDR2 FYNNEI. The CDR3 spells CASSEPWLNQPQHF. CDR3 coding DNA: TGTGCCAGCAGTGAACCTTGGCTCAATCAGCCCCAGCATTTT.

This clonotype was counted ten times or more. The gene calls are TRBV20-1 and TRBJ1-2; a weak D match, TRBD1 (5 bases). With 3 bases removed from V and 6 bases from J, the gap between germline ends came to 11 bases. The CDR3 has 12 residues. Per the germline V gene, CDR1 is DFQATT and CDR2 is SNEGSKA (reference sequence). CDR3 protein: CSARDNRDGYTF. For the CDR3, the DNA is TGCAGTGCTAGGGACAATCGGGATGGCTACACCTTC.

This clonotype was picked up many times. The CDR3 is CATSDSRTANTEAFF. As DNA, the CDR3 is TGTGCCACCAGTGATTCCAGGACAGCGAACACTGAAGCTTTCTTT. The genes are TRBV24-1 and TRBJ1-1; tentatively, D is TRBD1 (6 bases). Germline-derived CDR1 and CDR2 are KGHDR and SFDVKD. This CDR3 region has 15 residues. The V end was cut by 2 bases, the J end by 1 base, with 10 bases between.

The rearrangement links TRBV4-1 to TRBJ1-2; D is unresolved. CDR1 and CDR2 from the germline V gene are MGHRA and YSYEKL. This CDR3 has 12 residues. With 5 bases removed from V and 4 bases from J, the gap between germline ends came to 8 bases. The CDR3 region is CASSSLAYGYTF. DNA for the CDR3: TGCGCCAGCAGCTCCCTGGCCTATGGCTACACCTTC.

The chain couples TRBV4-1 to TRBJ1-2; the D gene is possibly TRBD1 (6 bases). Between the trimmed V and J ends, which lost 1 base and 8 bases, there was a span of 11 bases. The length of the CDR3 is 13 residues. Germline-derived CDR1 and CDR2 are MGHRA and YSYEKL. The CDR3 sequence: CASSQGSGAGYTF. CDR3 in DNA: TGCGCCAGCAGCCAAGGGTCAGGGGCCGGCTACACCTTC.